This TCR beta chain was retrieved from a study of blood T cell repertoires in COVID-19. Study information: In each case, the material was cDNA or gDNA derived from T cells, B-cell-depleted T cells, or PBMCs.

The repertoire was sequenced with immunoSEQ multiplex PCR; TCRdb's copy has only in-frame clones and lacks some. The table has about 120,000 clones, 83% seen once. The CDR3 runs to 16 residues. The V gene end was trimmed by 2 bases and the J gene end by 2 bases; junction bases not matched to a gene: 5. In germline, CDR1 is SGHVS, CDR2 FQNEAQ. This clone has a single count. Source material: peripheral blood. The TCR was taken from a man aged 25 to 45 with acute or convalescent COVID-19. The J gene is TRBJ2-5, the V gene TRBV7-8; 10 nucleotides agree with TRBD2. This chain's CDR3 is CASSLRASGGQETQYF. CDR3 in DNA: TGTGCCAGCAGCTTACGGGCTAGCGGGGGACAAGAGACCCAGTACTTC.